The 7 T cell receptor beta chains in this list originate from one sample, sequenced in a study of tumor-infiltrating lymphocytes in primary liver carcinoma. cDNA specific to TCR beta was made from 500 ng of total RNA, with a constant-region primer employed for priming. Libraries covering TCR beta were generated through three nested multiplex PCR rounds (using a slightly modified ARM-PCR). The opening two PCR rounds, approximately 10 cycles each, paired TRBV1-TRBV30 forward primers with a C-beta reverse primer. In TCRdb, the multiplex PCR reads were re-called with MiXCR into one record per CDR3 protein. The table records under 110,000 distinct CDR3 sequences, around two thirds of them present only once. Without any cell sorting, about 18-30 mg of bulk tissue yielded co-extracted RNA and DNA. The source material was liver tumor tissue from sampling region 2. Subset: tumor region T2, inferior pole. These TCRs come from a woman in her sixties or seventies with primary liver carcinoma and hepatitis B virus infection.

On this clonotype itself: A much larger clone is a single base away; this may be a read error. The chain has TRBV5-1 and TRBJ1-1; tentatively, D is TRBD1 (5 bases). The CDR3 contains 15 residues. Germline-derived CDR1 and CDR2 are SGHRS and YFSETQ. V lost 0 bases, J lost 2 bases, and 11 bases lay in between. The CDR3 DNA sequence: TGCGCCAGCAGCTTGGTGGTAGGGGCCAACACTGAAGCTTTCTTT. This translates into CASSLVVGANTEAFF.

This clonotype was observed once. An end of the junction does not agree with germline; a read error may underlie this. CDR3 region: CTSQDLGNFYNEQFF. CDR3 nucleotide sequence: TGTACCAGCCAAGACCTGGGGAACTTTTACAATGAGCAGTTCTTC. This chain uses TRBV5-6 with TRBJ2-1, with D unresolved. Germline CDR1 and CDR2: SGHDT and YYEEEE. The CDR3 length is 15 residues.

Comment on this clonotype: An end of the junction does not agree with germline; a read error may underlie this. The chain carries TRBV6-1 and TRBJ2-1; D might be TRBD2 (5 bases). This CDR3 contains 16 residues. Germline V lookup: CDR1 MNHNS, CDR2 SASEGT. The CDR3: CASSHGLRRDYNGQFF. For the CDR3, the DNA is TGTGCTAGCAGTCATGGGCTGAGGCGAGACTACAATGGGCAGTTCTTC.

About this clonotype itself: The conserved final phenylalanine or tryptophan is absent from the CDR3, which likely points to a read error. The V call is TRBV6-5, the J call TRBJ1-1; the match to TRBD1 covers 11 bases. In germline, CDR1 is MNHEY, CDR2 SVGAGI. CDR3 length: 16 amino acids. The junction had 9 bases not matched to a gene; V was cut back by 4 bases and J by 5 bases. CDR3 in DNA: TGTGCCAGCAGTTTGGGACAGGGGGTTAGAGTGACTGAAGCTTTCATT. Translated: CASSLGQGVRVTEAFI.

The chain recombines TRBV7-3 with TRBJ2-2; 8 bases match TRBD2. Germline trimming cut 4 bases from V and 5 bases from J; bases unmatched to any gene: 6. CDR1 and CDR2 from the germline V gene are SGHTA and FQGTGA. This CDR3 is built from 15 residues. As DNA, the CDR3 is TGTGCCAGCAGCTCAGACCGCGGGGGGACCGGGGAGCTGTTTTTT. Translating gives CASSSDRGGTGELFF.

The CDR3 nucleotides read TGCAGCGTACGGGACAGAAATTCCTACAATGAGCAGTTCTTC. This encodes CSVRDRNSYNEQFF. This chain uses TRBV29-1 with TRBJ2-1, with 7 bases aligning to TRBD1. V was pared by 6 bases and J by 1 base, with 6 bases of the junction left unmatched. Germline CDR1 SQVTM, CDR2 ANQGSEA. The CDR3 is made up of 14 amino acids.

As for this clonotype: Sequence at one end of the junction differs from germline and may be a read error. This sequence joins TRBV28 and TRBJ2-7; a possible D gene is TRBD1 (6 bases). Germline CDR1 reads MDHEN; CDR2 reads SYDVKM. The CDR3 sequence is 14 residues long. CDR3 in DNA: TGTGCCAACAGTTTTGGGGGCGGCCCCTACGAGCAGTACTTC. Translated: CANSFGGGPYEQYF.